This T cell receptor beta chain was sequenced for a study of Ad26.COV2.S vaccination and SARS-CoV-2 variants. Clones were read by immunoSEQ multiplex PCR, and TCRdb kept only the in-frame ones, dropping some. The sample contains hundreds of thousands of clones, around 92% of which appear only once. The CDR3 consists of 11 residues. From germline, CDR1 is MRHNA and CDR2 SNTAGT. Trimming removed 6 bases at V and 4 bases at J, with 6 bases between. Described treatment: 15 to 20 received Ad26.COV2.S at low or high dose, single or two shots; 5 received placebo; per-sample allocation not given. Day 63 after the first vaccine or placebo injection was the time point for sampling. Aged 18-55 years, donor was enrolled in Boston at some point between 2019 and 2021.

The sequenced sample was peripheral blood, obtained in a trial of Ad26.COV2.S vaccine versus placebo. The V gene is TRBV6-4, the J gene TRBJ1-1; possible D gene TRBD1, 5 bases. The TCR originated in a person aged 18 to 65 who received the Ad26.COV2.S COVID-19 vaccine or a placebo. The CDR3 sequence: CASRRGTEAFF. CDR3 DNA: TGTGCCAGCAGAAGGGGCACTGAAGCTTTCTTT.